This section outlines one T cell receptor (beta chain) sequence together with its context. What antigen it recognizes has not been identified. Base qualities are not provided; no much larger clone lies one nucleotide away. The data were taken from a study of T-cell memory formation after mild COVID-19 (dated by TCRdb to 2020 to 2022). Looking at the study overall: TCR sequence clusters from the two donors were largely donor specific. In a couple of donors, T-cell clones that expanded and contracted after mild COVID-19 were tracked by sequencing TCRalpha and TCRbeta repertoires over time. The cohort was made up of two young adult volunteers, one female and one male, who were previously healthy.

General conclusions and limits of the study: The study covered only a couple of mild cases, and larger cohorts including severe cases with pre-infection samples were considered necessary. Clones that contracted from day 15 to 85 showed balanced CD4/CD8 phenotypes, whereas a second wave of clones that expanded from day 15 to 37 leaned towards CD4+. Contracting CD4+ clones turned up mainly in the CM and EM memory subsets, whereas EMRA was where CD8+ clones were enriched. Some responding clones were found in pre-infection memory, which suggests that pre-existing cross-reactive memory T cells took part in the SARS-CoV-2 response. Whether the second-wave clones peaking on day 37 were SARS-CoV-2 specific was not confirmed.

PBMCs were isolated by Ficoll-Paque density gradient centrifugation. The germline V gene (reference sequence) supplies CDR1 LNHDA and CDR2 SQIVND. A distance of 18 bases separates the germline ends of V and J, which lose 7 bases and 0 bases respectively. The CDR3 contains 16 residues, cysteine and phenylalanine counted. The DNA shown is the 48-base CDR3, in frame from base 1. The instrument given in TCRdb is Illumina NovaSeq 6000. TCRalpha and TCRbeta cDNA libraries were built by 5'RACE with constant-segment primers, adding sample barcodes and unique molecular identifiers. Trizol reagent was used to extract RNA from every sample. Library amplification was performed in two PCR steps, and a second sample barcode and Illumina TruSeq adapters were introduced in the second step. The libraries were sequenced on an Illumina NovaSeq using 2 x 150 bp paired-end reads. The study's processing was this. Reads were demultiplexed and collapsed into UMI-guided consensus sequences with migec v1.2.7. Using mixcr v2.1.11, UMI consensuses were aligned to TRA and TRB V and J templates and then assembled into clonotypes. A clonotype was counted as expanded or contracted only if both edgeR and NoisET called the change significant, with noise models trained on biological replicates. For edgeR calls, the thresholds were a false discovery rate-adjusted p below 0.01 and a log2 fold-change of 1. As an exploratory analysis of dynamics, max-normalized trajectories of the 1000 most abundant clonotypes were examined by PCA with hierarchical clustering. The CD4 or CD8 phenotype of responding clones was assigned using the separately sequenced CD4+ and CD8+ repertoires. TCRdb redid the processing of the public reads, applying fastp at Q25 and MiXCR, and retained in-frame beta chains. Under each unique CDR3 protein, matching rows form one entry showing the most common genes and DNA. In this record, the V and J calls reflect TCRdb's handling and not the investigators' own analysis. This sample is represented by 410,000 or so distinct CDR3 sequences; around a quarter of them were singletons. The ten largest clones represent around 13% of the sample.

Rearrangement joined TRBV19 to TRBJ1-1; the D gene cannot be resolved reliably. What was sequenced was PBMCs or a T cell subset sorted from them (not recorded which). This clonotype originated in an adult woman who had mild COVID-19 (a few samples of this study predate the infection). The sample titles of this study are shuffled in the database, so cell type and time point are left out; the donor was told from shared clones. The CDR3 reads CASKPPGGFMNTEAFF. The DNA reads as follows: TGTGCCAGTAAACCCCCTGGAGGGTTCATGAACACTGAAGCTTTCTTT.